The clone carrying this T cell receptor beta chain was counted at least ten times. The antigen remains undetermined. This beta chain slipped into a library made for alpha chains as a stray read, so its size is not meaningful. Time point of the sample: sample taken at primary tumor resection. Donors were approximately 70 untreated early-stage non-small cell lung cancer patients. Sequencing was performed on whole RNA extracted from tumor and nontumor lung tissue, or from frozen PBMC, and the material was left unsorted. This sample was included in a study of spatial heterogeneity in lung cancer. Points from the study as a whole: Tumor mutation count correlated with how many alpha and beta TCRs expanded intratumorally. Approximately 7.1% of tumor T cells for alpha chains and 13% to 15% for beta chains were estimated to be covered.

In TCRdb, the 5' RACE reads were re-called with MiXCR into one record per CDR3 protein. The table has 13,000 or so distinct CDR3 sequences, less than 6.5% seen once. The CDR3 runs to 15 residues. Germline V gives CDR1 MNHEY, CDR2 SVGEGT. Trimming removed 6 bases at V and 5 bases at J, with 20 bases between. This receptor was identified in a female donor with early-stage non-small cell lung cancer. This chain links TRBV6-2 or TRBV6-3 with TRBJ2-7, with D perhaps matching TRBD1 or TRBD2 (5 bases each). Sequencing used lung tumor tissue, obtained at surgery. The CDR3 bases are TGTGCCAGCAGCCAACCAGGGCTAGCCGAGGACGAGCAGTACTTC. Protein: CASSQPGLAEDEQYF.